These 32 T cell receptor beta chains came from one sample sequenced in a study of cytomegalovirus exposure and HLA in healthy donors. Researchers ran the PCR with 60 Vbeta and 13 Jbeta primers. Sequencing used immunoSEQ multiplex PCR; TCRdb keeps in-frame clones, though not all of them. The sample has around 230,000 clones; roughly 73% are singletons. Sequencing was carried out using PBMCs. These TCRs come from a boy aged 10-17 years in good health and CMV-seronegative.

This clone was seen just once. The gene calls are TRBV2 and TRBJ2-1; D possibly corresponds to TRBD1 (6 bases). This CDR3 spans 13 amino acids. CDR1 and CDR2 from the germline V gene are SNHLY and FYNNEI. V was pared by 4 bases and J by 4 bases, with 8 bases between. The DNA of the CDR3 is TGTGCCAGCAGTGTTCAGGGGTACAATGAGCAGTTCTTC. It specifies CASSVQGYNEQFF.

This chain uses TRBV4-1 with TRBJ1-4; the D is unclear. Per germline, CDR1 MGHRA and CDR2 YSYEKL. The V end was cut by 0 bases, the J end by 8 bases, with 22 bases between. The CDR3 is 18 amino acids. The CDR3 spells CASSQDPPGSGGREKLFF. The CDR3 coding sequence is TGCGCCAGCAGCCAAGACCCCCCCGGGAGTGGAGGGCGGGAAAAACTGTTTTTT.

The V call is TRBV11-2, the J call TRBJ1-2; perhaps TRBD1 as D (5 bases). Germline CDR1 SGHAT, CDR2 FQNNGV. V lost 2 bases to trimming and J lost 5 bases, with 21 bases between them. This CDR3 has 17 residues. For the CDR3, the DNA is TGTGCCAGCAGCTTACTAGACAGTTCCCGAATCCAATATGGCTACACCTTC. It encodes CASSLLDSSRIQYGYTF.

There are a few counts of this clone. The rearrangement joins TRBV19 to TRBJ2-2; D remains unclear. V was clipped by 5 bases and J by 8 bases, with 12 bases between them. Germline V lookup: CDR1 LNHDA, CDR2 SQIVND (reference sequence). The CDR3 consists of 13 residues. This CDR3 reads CASSVQVEGELFF. The CDR3 DNA follows: TGTGCCAGTAGTGTGCAGGTTGAGGGGGAGCTGTTTTTT.

About this clone: One junction end does not reproduce the germline sequence, and a read error may be involved. V and J are TRBV11-2 and TRBJ2-7; 11 bases fit TRBD2. This CDR3 has 15 residues. Germline loops: CDR1 SGHAT, CDR2 FQNNGV. The chain's CDR3 is CASRFGLAGAYEQYF. The CDR3 coding sequence is TGTGCCAGCAGATTTGGACTAGCGGGCGCCTATGAGCAGTACTTC.

The chain has TRBV29-1 and TRBJ1-2; D might be TRBD1 (6 bases). CDR3 size: 13 residues. Per germline, CDR1 SQVTM and CDR2 ANQGSEA. The germline V and J ends were trimmed by 0 bases and 14 bases, with 19 bases remaining between them. CDR3 sequence (DNA): TGCAGCGTTGAAGATGGGGAGGGGGGAACCCAGACCTTC. The encoded protein is CSVEDGEGGTQTF.

The V gene is TRBV5-1, the J gene TRBJ1-1; D is perhaps TRBD1 (6 bases). Trimming pared 0 bases from V and 3 bases from J, leaving 12 bases between. Germline V lookup: CDR1 SGHRS, CDR2 YFSETQ. The length of the CDR3 is 15 residues. CDR3 sequence reads: CASSLAGPGDTEAFF. CDR3 bases: TGCGCCAGCAGCTTGGCCGGTCCAGGGGACACTGAAGCTTTCTTT.

This clone has a handful of counts. The chain couples TRBV7-6 to TRBJ2-7; tentatively, D is TRBD2 (7 bases). V lost 1 base and J lost 2, with 21 bases in between. The germline V gene has CDR1 SGHVS and CDR2 FNYEAQ. The CDR3 runs 18 residues. The CDR3 DNA reads as TGTGCCAGCAGCTTAGTCGGGGGGCGGACAGCCATCACCTACGAGCAGTACTTC. Translated: CASSLVGGRTAITYEQYF.

This clone occurred a few times. The chain is built from TRBV5-4 and TRBJ1-1; TRBD1 matches at 8 bases. V shed 4 bases and J 1 base; nucleotides not matched to a gene: 3. Looked up from germline, CDR1 is SGHNT and CDR2 is YYREEE (reference sequence). CDR3 length: 14 amino acids. The CDR3 here is CASSEGQANTEAFF. CDR3 DNA sequence: TGTGCCAGCAGCGAGGGACAGGCGAACACTGAAGCTTTCTTT.

This clone has only a few counts. The gene calls are TRBV10-3 and TRBJ1-5, with D unclear. The CDR3 is 13 amino acids. Trimming took off 6 bases at V and 5 bases at J, with 11 bases between the two ends. Germline V CDR1 and CDR2: ENHRY, SYGVKD. The CDR3 spells CAISLDLDQPQHF. CDR3 bases: TGTGCCATCAGCTTAGATTTGGATCAGCCCCAGCATTTT.

V is TRBV4-2 and J is TRBJ2-7; TRBD2 matches at 9 bases. The CDR3 is made up of 16 amino acids. The germline V gene has CDR1 LGHNA and CDR2 YNFKEQ. V shed 0 bases, J shed 5 bases, and the junction held 8 bases outside the gene matches. Written as DNA, the CDR3 is TGTGCCAGCAGCCAAGAGTTGAGCGGGGGGACGAACGAGCAGTACTTC. As protein: CASSQELSGGTNEQYF.

The V call is TRBV27, the J call TRBJ1-1; tentatively, D is TRBD1 (6 bases). V was cut by 9 bases and J by 7 bases, with 12 bases left in between. Germline CDR1 is MNHEY and CDR2 is SMNVEV (reference sequence). The CDR3 is 11 residues long. The CDR3 region is CASGRGHEAFF. The CDR3 region has the DNA TGTGCCAGTGGCAGGGGCCATGAAGCTTTCTTT.

The chain employs TRBV7-9 and TRBJ2-5; 10 bases fit TRBD2. The CDR3 runs 16 residues. Unmatched junction bases numbered 11, after V lost 5 bases and J lost 5 bases. The germline V gene encodes CDR1 SEHNR and CDR2 FQNEAQ (reference sequence). The CDR3 loop is CASSPSGRAYGETQYF. The CDR3 DNA sequence: TGTGCCAGCAGCCCGAGCGGGAGGGCTTACGGGGAGACCCAGTACTTC.

This chain links TRBV11-3 with TRBJ2-7; 8 bases map to TRBD2. The CDR3 runs 14 residues. The V gene end was trimmed by 5 bases and the J gene end by 6 bases; junction bases not matched to a gene: 9. Per the germline V gene, CDR1 is SGHNT and CDR2 is YENEEA. CDR3 bases: TGTGCCAGCAGCCCCGGGACGGCGGGAGGCGAGCAGTACTTC. This translates into CASSPGTAGGEQYF.

This clone has more than one count but fewer than ten. The chain links TRBV5-4 to TRBJ2-1; 9 positions match TRBD1. Germline CDR1 is SGHNT and CDR2 is YYREEE (reference sequence). This CDR3 has 15 residues. Trimming removed 5 bases from V and 4 bases from J; junction bases left unmatched: 7. The DNA for the CDR3 is TGTGCCAGCAGTTCTGACAGGGGGACTTACAATGAGCAGTTCTTC. It translates to CASSSDRGTYNEQFF.

The chain is built from TRBV29-1 and TRBJ1-1, with 7 bases fitting TRBD1. With V trimmed by 0 bases and J by 4 bases, 5 bases remained unmatched. CDR1 is SQVTM and CDR2 is ANQGSEA in the germline V gene. The CDR3 totals 14 residues. For the CDR3, the DNA is TGCAGCGTTGAAGACCTGACAGGGCTCACTGAAGCTTTCTTT. This translates into CSVEDLTGLTEAFF.

In this sample, this clone turned up once. The chain combines TRBV5-4 with TRBJ1-6; D is unclear. Trimming removed 4 bases at V and 0 bases at J, with 8 bases between. Looked up from germline, CDR1 is SGHNT and CDR2 is YYREEE (reference sequence). The CDR3 totals 15 residues. CDR3 amino acids: CASSGRSSYNSPLHF. The CDR3, as DNA: TGTGCCAGCAGCGGCCGGAGCTCCTATAATTCACCCCTCCACTTT.

A word on this clone: This CDR3 is also generated by other DNA sequences in the sample. The chain couples TRBV5-1 to TRBJ1-1; D is unresolved. In germline, CDR1 is SGHRS, CDR2 YFSETQ. CDR3 length equals 13 residues. The germline V and J ends were trimmed by 0 bases and 1 base, with 4 bases remaining between them. The CDR3 DNA reads as TGCGCCAGCAGCTTGGCGGGGAACACTGAAGCTTTCTTT. Its translation: CASSLAGNTEAFF. Combining the CDR3 with reference TRBV5-1 and TRBJ1-1 gives the whole variable domain KAGVTQTPRYLIKTRGQQVTLSCSPISGHRSVSWYQQTPGQGLQFLFEYFSETQRNKGNFPGRFSGRQFSNSRSEMNVSTLELGDSALYLCASSLAGNTEAFFGQGTRLTVV.

This sequence joins TRBV5-1 and TRBJ2-7, with 7 positions matching TRBD1. The CDR3 loop spans 16 amino acids. CDR1 is SGHRS, CDR2 YFSETQ, per germline. V gave up 0 bases and J gave up 2 bases; unmatched junction bases: 8. CDR3 sequence: CASSLGNRGVTYEQYF. The CDR3, as DNA: TGCGCCAGCAGCTTGGGTAACAGGGGAGTCACCTACGAGCAGTACTTC.

The chain couples TRBV15 to TRBJ2-7; TRBD2 matches at 9 bases. CDR3 length: 15 amino acids. CDR1 and CDR2 from the germline V gene are LNHNV and YYDKDF (reference sequence). V shed 1 base and J 2 bases; nucleotides not matched to a gene: 3. The CDR3 loop reads CATSRAIAGAYEQYF. The DNA for the CDR3 is TGTGCCACCAGCAGAGCCATAGCGGGAGCCTACGAGCAGTACTTC.

This chain connects TRBV7-2 to TRBJ2-2; D is possibly TRBD1 (6 bases). The CDR3 is 15 residues long. V was trimmed by 5 bases and J by 3 bases, leaving 13 bases between them. Germline loops: CDR1 SGHTA, CDR2 FQGNSA. CDR3 sequence reads: CASSPGTRYTGELFF. The CDR3 nucleotides read TGTGCCAGCAGCCCAGGGACACGATACACCGGGGAGCTGTTTTTT.

The V gene is TRBV27, the J gene TRBJ2-2; TRBD2 might be the D (7 bases). This CDR3 has 15 residues. Germline-derived CDR1 and CDR2 are MNHEY and SMNVEV (reference sequence). V lost 3 bases and J lost 7, with 15 bases in between. The CDR3 reads CASSFHRGAGGELFF. In DNA form, the CDR3 reads TGTGCCAGCAGTTTCCACCGGGGGGCGGGCGGGGAGCTGTTTTTT.

CDR3: CASSRLIADEQFF. CDR3 sequence (DNA): TGCGCCAGCAGCCGTCTCATAGCGGATGAGCAGTTCTTC. The V call is TRBV4-1, the J call TRBJ2-1; maybe TRBD2 (6 bases). V lost 4 bases, J lost 8 bases, and 12 bases lay in between. This CDR3 is built from 13 residues. The germline CDR1 and CDR2 sequences are MGHRA and YSYEKL.

The chain joins TRBV28 to TRBJ1-2, with no clear D. The CDR3 covers 12 residues. Germline V lookup: CDR1 MDHEN, CDR2 SYDVKM. V was pared by 2 bases and J by 2 bases, with 3 bases between. The CDR3 nucleotides read TGTGCCAGCAGTTTACAGAACTATGGCTACACCTTC. It codes for CASSLQNYGYTF.

This clone came up once. The DNA for the CDR3 is TGCGCCAGCAGCCCTACGGGACAGGGGTTTTACAATGAGCAGTTCTTC. Translation: CASSPTGQGFYNEQFF. The gene calls are TRBV5-1 and TRBJ2-1; 10 bases align to TRBD1. Losses at the gene ends were 4 bases for V and 4 bases for J; bases not matched to a gene: 8. Per the germline V gene, CDR1 is SGHRS and CDR2 is YFSETQ. This CDR3 is built from 16 residues.

The chain combines TRBV7-9 with TRBJ2-3; D perhaps matches TRBD1 (7 bases). There are 17 residues in the CDR3. Germline V gives CDR1 SEHNR, CDR2 FQNEAQ (reference sequence). Trimming removed 1 base from V and 2 bases from J, with 16 bases in between. The CDR3 here is CASSLGYRQGLTDTQYF. CDR3 nucleotides: TGTGCCAGCAGCTTAGGCTATCGACAGGGACTCACAGATACGCAGTATTTT.

The chain is built from TRBV6-5 and TRBJ1-1; weak D call: TRBD1 (5 bases). Germline V gene data show CDR1 as MNHEY and CDR2 as SVGAGI. This CDR3 contains 15 residues. Trimming took 6 bases from V and 1 from J, leaving 15 bases between them. The CDR3 DNA follows: TGTGCCAGCAGGGCCTCTGGGACTGGGAACACTGAAGCTTTCTTT. Translation gives CASRASGTGNTEAFF.

This rearrangement joins TRBV7-8 to TRBJ1-4; possible D gene TRBD1, 5 bases. This CDR3 spans 15 amino acids. Germline values: CDR1 SGHVS, CDR2 FQNEAQ. The V and J ends lost 2 bases and 8 bases respectively, with 15 bases between them. This CDR3 is CASSLRGFREEKLFF. DNA for the CDR3: TGTGCCAGCAGCTTACGGGGGTTTCGGGAAGAAAAACTGTTTTTT.

CDR3 DNA: TGTGCCAGCAGCACCGAGGACAGTAGCTCTGGAAACACCATATATTTT. Residues: CASSTEDSSSGNTIYF. The V gene is TRBV2, the J gene TRBJ1-3; tentatively, D is TRBD1 (6 bases). The CDR3 consists of 16 residues. Between the trimmed V and J ends, which lost 6 bases and 0 bases, there was a span of 15 bases. Germline V lookup: CDR1 SNHLY, CDR2 FYNNEI.

Comments on this clone: Other nucleotide sequences from this sample produce the same CDR3. The CDR3 DNA reads as TGTGCCAGCAGCGTAGGGGCGGAGACCCAGTACTTC. This sequence encodes CASSVGAETQYF. The genes are TRBV9 and TRBJ2-5; no firm D call. CDR3 size: 12 residues. Trimming took 0 bases from V and 5 from J, leaving 5 bases between them. Germline CDR1 is SGDLS and CDR2 is YYNGEE.

The chain employs TRBV5-4 and TRBJ2-7; 7 bases fit TRBD2. V lost 4 bases to trimming and J lost 3 bases; unmatched junction nucleotides: 7. Germline loops: CDR1 SGHNT, CDR2 YYREEE (reference sequence). The CDR3 spans 14 residues. CDR3 protein: CASSGAGEIYEQYF. As DNA, the CDR3 is TGTGCCAGCAGCGGGGCGGGGGAAATCTACGAGCAGTACTTC.

V gene TRBV4-1 combines with J gene TRBJ2-2; 8 nucleotides align to TRBD1. V was pared by 6 bases and J by 1 base, with 4 bases of the junction left unmatched. The CDR3 spans 15 residues. Germline values: CDR1 MGHRA, CDR2 YSYEKL. The CDR3 DNA follows: TGCGCCAGCAGTTTCGGACAGGGGAACACCGGGGAGCTGTTTTTT. Its translation: CASSFGQGNTGELFF.